What follows are 6 T cell receptor beta chains derived from one specimen sequenced in a study of patients and donors after allogeneic stem cell transplantation. In TCRdb, the RT-PCR reads were re-called with MiXCR into one record per CDR3 protein. The sample holds about a million distinct CDR3 sequences, roughly 18% seen once. The sequencing sample was made of blood, either unsorted or a sorted T cell fraction (not recorded which). The receptors come from a human donor who was either an allogeneic HSCT recipient or a stem cell or donor lymphocyte infusion donor (not recorded which). It is not recorded whose cells these are; they may come from a transplant donor.

The chain couples TRBV20-1 to TRBJ2-1; D unresolved. Germline-derived CDR1 and CDR2 are DFQATT and SNEGSKA (reference sequence). V shed 3 bases and J shed 4 bases, with 16 bases lying between them. The CDR3 runs to 15 residues. The CDR3 DNA follows: TGCAGTGCTAGTTTACGGCACGTTAATTACAATGAGCAGTTCTTC. Translating gives CSASLRHVNYNEQFF.

This clonotype showed up just a few times. This chain connects TRBV20-1 to TRBJ2-7; 9 positions match TRBD2. V lost 6 bases to trimming and J lost 4 bases; unmatched junction nucleotides: 10. Germline-derived CDR1 and CDR2 are DFQATT and SNEGSKA (reference sequence). The CDR3 is made up of 14 amino acids. The CDR3 reads CSARSPSGVYEQYF. The CDR3 DNA is TGCAGTGCCCGAAGCCCTAGCGGGGTTTACGAGCAGTACTTC.

This clonotype was seen only a few times. The chain combines TRBV20-1 with TRBJ2-7; 8 bases line up with TRBD1. Germline V gene sequence: CDR1 DFQATT, CDR2 SNEGSKA (reference sequence). The CDR3 totals 13 residues. Losses at the gene ends were 6 bases for V and 2 bases for J; bases not matched to a gene: 6. In nucleotides, the CDR3 is TGCAGTGCCCGGACAGGGAGAGCCTACGAGCAGTACTTC. This codes for CSARTGRAYEQYF.

The chain joins TRBV4-1 to TRBJ2-3; D unresolved. Trimming shortened V by 2 bases and J by 3 bases, and 9 bases separated the two germline ends. The germline V gene encodes CDR1 MGHRA and CDR2 YSYEKL. This CDR3 comprises 14 residues. CDR3 in DNA: TGCGCCAGCAGCCAACCCCCTAGAACAGATACGCAGTATTTT. This sequence encodes CASSQPPRTDTQYF.

The chain joins TRBV6-5 to TRBJ2-7; 10 nucleotides agree with TRBD1. CDR3 length equals 15 residues. V lost 3 bases to trimming and J lost 6 bases; unmatched junction nucleotides: 8. Per the germline V gene, CDR1 is MNHEY and CDR2 is SVGAGI. The chain's CDR3 is CASSYTDRGISEQYF. DNA for the CDR3: TGTGCCAGCAGTTATACGGACAGGGGGATTAGCGAGCAGTACTTC.

This chain links TRBV5-6 with TRBJ1-1; D unresolved. Germline loops: CDR1 SGHDT, CDR2 YYEEEE. This CDR3 has 15 amino acids. V was shortened by 2 bases and J by 4 bases, with 15 bases between the two germline ends. The CDR3 loop is CASSFGRITGTEAFF. The CDR3 DNA sequence: TGTGCCAGCAGCTTTGGACGGATTACGGGCACTGAAGCTTTCTTT. Filled out from reference TRBV5-6 and TRBJ1-1, the complete variable domain reads DAGVTQSPTHLIKTRGQQVTLRCSPKSGHDTVSWYQQALGQGPQFIFQYYEEEERQRGNFPDRFSGHQFPNYSSELNVNALLLGDSALYLCASSFGRITGTEAFFGQGTRLTVV.